The 7 T cell receptor beta chains listed next were all sequenced from one sample in a study of blood T cell repertoires in COVID-19. Profiled with immunoSEQ multiplex PCR; TCRdb holds only in-frame clones, not every one. The sample lists around 23,000 clones, about 70% occurring once. The sequencing input was peripheral blood. The source of these receptors is a man aged 50 to 59 with COVID-19, enrolled during active disease.

This clone came up once. J is TRBJ2-2 and V is TRBV18, with D possibly TRBD1 on 6 matching bases. The CDR3 has 13 residues. Germline V gene sequence: CDR1 KGHSH, CDR2 LQKENI. Trimming took off 4 bases at V and 7 bases at J, with 10 bases between the two ends. The CDR3 DNA follows: TGTGCCAGCTCACTCCAGGGGAACGGGGAGCTGTTTTTT. Translating it yields CASSLQGNGELFF.

This clone was observed a single time. The genes are TRBV10-1 and TRBJ2-1, with 11 bases aligning to TRBD1. Germline loops: CDR1 WNHNN, CDR2 SYGVQD (reference sequence). V trimming: 4 bases; J trimming: 3 bases; junction bases outside the gene matches: 2. CDR3 size: 15 residues. The CDR3 DNA reads as TGCGCCAGCAGTGCTGGGACAGGGGGCTACAATGAGCAGTTCTTC. Protein sequence: CASSAGTGGYNEQFF.

This clone was detected a few times. The chain links TRBV7-9 to TRBJ2-3; D gene unclear. Germline-derived CDR1 and CDR2 are SEHNR and FQNEAQ (reference sequence). The CDR3 spans 12 residues. V shed 2 bases and J shed 5 bases, with 5 bases lying between them. The CDR3 sequence: CASSLILDTQYF. CDR3 nucleotides: TGTGCCAGCAGCTTAATATTAGATACGCAGTATTTT. The full variable domain, in which reference TRBV7-9 and TRBJ2-3 provide the parts outside the CDR3, is DTGVSQNPRHKITKRGQNVTFRCDPISEHNRLYWYRQTLGQGPEFLTYFQNEAQLEKSRLLSDRFSAERPKGSFSTLEIQRTEQGDSAMYLCASSLILDTQYFGPGTRLTVL.

This chain connects TRBV7-3 to TRBJ2-1; 8 bases are shared with TRBD2. The V and J ends lost 5 bases and 3 bases, in that order; junction bases with no gene match: 6. The CDR3 contains 15 residues. The germline V gene encodes CDR1 SGHTA and CDR2 FQGTGA. CDR3 loop: CASSKTSEVYNEQFF. The CDR3 DNA sequence: TGTGCCAGCAGCAAGACTAGCGAAGTCTACAATGAGCAGTTCTTC.

The V gene is TRBV29-1, the J gene TRBJ1-5; 11 bases fit TRBD1. The CDR3 consists of 14 residues. Looked up from germline, CDR1 is SQVTM and CDR2 is ANQGSEA. V trimming: 6 bases; J trimming: 6 bases; junction bases outside the gene matches: 7. The CDR3 is CSVRGTGGRQPQHF. CDR3 nucleotide sequence: TGCAGCGTACGAGGGACAGGGGGACGTCAGCCCCAGCATTTT. The complete variable domain, with remaining parts taken from reference TRBV29-1 and TRBJ1-5, reads SAVISQKPSRDICQRGTSLTIQCQVDSQVTMMFWYRQQPGQSLTLIATANQGSEATYESGFVIDKFPISRPNLTFSTLTVSNMSPEDSSIYLCSVRGTGGRQPQHFGDGTRLSIL.

The chain links TRBV11-2 to TRBJ2-7; 8 nucleotides line up with TRBD2. V lost 4 bases and J lost 3; bases outside the gene matches: 8. The CDR3 has 15 residues. Per germline, CDR1 SGHAT and CDR2 FQNNGV. The CDR3 DNA reads as TGTGCCAGCAGCTCGTACTACGGGGGGGACTACGAGCAGTACTTC. Protein: CASSSYYGGDYEQYF.

This chain links TRBV30 with TRBJ2-1, with 7 bases fitting TRBD2. CDR3 length: 15 amino acids. Trimming cost V 5 bases and J 1 base; bases outside gene matches: 8. The germline V gene has CDR1 GTSNPN and CDR2 SVGIG (reference sequence). CDR3 protein: CAWGGIGRSYNEQFF. CDR3 nucleotide sequence: TGTGCCTGGGGAGGGATCGGGAGGTCCTACAATGAGCAGTTCTTC.